The next 24 T cell receptor beta chains were all read from a single sample in a study of early T cells in non-severe SARS-CoV-2 infection. TCRdb fed the 5' RACE reads into MiXCR, producing one record per CDR3 protein. The sample has some 35,000 distinct CDR3 sequences, around 5% seen once. Sequences were obtained from whole blood. The receptors were sampled from an adult who was a healthcare worker with PCR-confirmed SARS-CoV-2 infection or an uninfected control (not recorded which).

In this sample, this clonotype turned up many times. The chain employs TRBV30 and TRBJ1-2, with D maybe TRBD1 (5 bases). The V end lost 0 bases, the J end lost 3 bases, and 20 bases lay between the germline ends. CDR3 length: 17 residues. From germline, CDR1 is GTSNPN and CDR2 SVGIG (reference sequence). The CDR3 protein is CAWSVSGGAGRDYGYTF. The CDR3 DNA reads TGTGCCTGGAGTGTATCGGGGGGAGCTGGCAGGGACTATGGCTACACCTTC.

The sample holds many counts of this clonotype. V usage is TRBV5-4 and J usage is TRBJ2-1; TRBD1 matches 12 bases. The germline gives CDR1 SGHNT, CDR2 YYREEE (reference sequence). The CDR3 extends over 19 amino acids. Unmatched junction bases numbered 10, after V lost 0 bases and J lost 3 bases. CDR3 amino acids: CASSLGGTGGAGGYNEQFF. The CDR3 DNA follows: TGTGCCAGCAGCTTGGGAGGGACAGGGGGCGCTGGGGGCTACAATGAGCAGTTCTTC.

Regarding this clonotype: A much larger clone sits a single nucleotide away, making a read error possible. This chain connects TRBV19 to TRBJ1-4; tentatively, D is TRBD1 (5 bases). Germline V gene lookup returns CDR1 LNHDA and CDR2 SQIVND (reference sequence). This CDR3 is built from 16 residues. V was clipped by 9 bases and J by 4 bases, with 21 bases between them. The CDR3 loop is CASGTKGRGGNEKLFF. CDR3 DNA sequence: TGTGCCAGCGGAACCAAGGGGCGCGGGGGTAATGAAAAACTGTTTTTT.

By share, this clonotype counts as medium-sized. The V and J genes are TRBV12-3 or TRBV12-4 and TRBJ1-2, with TRBD1 matching 7 bases. The CDR3 contains 14 residues. V trimming: 5 bases; J trimming: 5 bases; junction bases outside the gene matches: 8. DNA of the CDR3: TGTGCCAGCAGTATGGTCCTACAGGGGTATGGCTACACCTTC. Residues: CASSMVLQGYGYTF.

This clonotype was observed many times. This sequence joins TRBV9 and TRBJ2-7; possibly TRBD1 for D (5 bases). Trimming took 3 bases from V and 0 from J, leaving 13 bases between them. This CDR3 has 15 residues. Germline V gives CDR1 SGDLS, CDR2 YYNGEE. Written as DNA, the CDR3 is TGTGCCAGCAGCGCACACGTAGGGGCCTCCTACGAGCAGTACTTC. Translated: CASSAHVGASYEQYF.

There are many counts of this clonotype. This rearrangement joins TRBV6-1 to TRBJ1-1, with a possible D match to TRBD1 (5 bases). From germline, CDR1 is MNHNS and CDR2 SASEGT. The CDR3 loop spans 14 amino acids. Trimming removed 2 bases from V and 2 bases from J, with 9 bases in between. The CDR3 here is CASSERGRNTEAFF. CDR3 DNA: TGTGCCAGCAGTGAAAGGGGCAGAAACACTGAAGCTTTCTTT.

The J gene is TRBJ2-7, the V gene TRBV21-1; the table gives TRBD1 as D, unverified against the DNA. TRBV21-1 constitutes a pseudogene. CDR3 length: 14 amino acids. In DNA form, the CDR3 reads TGTGCCAGCAGCAGCCTAGACAGGGACTACGAGCAGTACTTC. Its translation is CASSSLDRDYEQYF.

This clonotype came up many times. The V and J genes are TRBV19 and TRBJ1-2; D call uncertain. V lost 5 bases and J lost 0, with 19 bases in between. The germline CDR1 and CDR2 sequences are LNHDA and SQIVND (reference sequence). CDR3 length: 17 amino acids. DNA for the CDR3: TGTGCCAGTAGTCCCGGAAGGGAGCCCACTACTAACTATGGCTACACCTTC. Amino acids: CASSPGREPTTNYGYTF.

The sample holds many counts of this clonotype. This rearrangement joins TRBV19 to TRBJ2-7, with a possible D match to TRBD1 (5 bases). The CDR3 sequence is 12 residues long. The V end was cut by 3 bases, the J end by 4 bases, with 7 bases between. Germline-derived CDR1 and CDR2 are LNHDA and SQIVND (reference sequence). The CDR3 DNA follows: TGTGCCAGTAGTATGCAGGGTTACGAGCAGTACTTC. Translating it yields CASSMQGYEQYF.

This clonotype was detected many times. The rearrangement links TRBV7-6 to TRBJ2-3, with D possibly being TRBD1 or TRBD2 (5 bases each). CDR1 and CDR2 from the germline V gene are SGHVS and FNYEAQ. V was pared by 5 bases and J by 4 bases, with 16 bases between. The CDR3 is made up of 15 amino acids. CDR3 nucleotides: TGTGCCAGCAGCCCGATATCGGGACGCTCAGATACGCAGTATTTT. This codes for CASSPISGRSDTQYF.

This clonotype was detected many times. The V call is TRBV20-1, the J call TRBJ2-7, with D unresolved. Germline lookup yields CDR1 DFQATT and CDR2 SNEGSKA (reference sequence). V was clipped by 3 bases and J by 7 bases, with 22 bases between them. This CDR3 has 15 amino acids. CDR3 in DNA: TGCAGTGCTAGTTCCCCTGTGGCCGCCGTCGAGGAGCAGTACTTC. Translating gives CSASSPVAAVEEQYF.

This clonotype was found a few times. The chain recombines TRBV15 with TRBJ1-2; D not resolved. The CDR3 is 12 residues long. Between the trimmed V and J ends, which lost 3 bases and 4 bases, there was a span of 6 bases. CDR1 and CDR2 from the germline V gene are LNHNV and YYDKDF (reference sequence). The CDR3 reads CATSSDSYGYTF. Written as DNA, the CDR3 is TGTGCCACCAGCAGCGATAGCTATGGCTACACCTTC.

Notes on this clonotype: A much bigger clone sits one base away, suggesting this may be a read error. The chain has TRBV11-2 and TRBJ1-3; D not resolved. V lost 5 bases to trimming and J lost 2 bases, with 10 bases between them. This CDR3 comprises 14 residues. Germline assignment: CDR1 SGHAT and CDR2 FQNNGV. In nucleotides, the CDR3 is TGTGCCAGCAGCCCCGGAATGGCTGGAAACACCATATATTTT. This gives the protein CASSPGMAGNTIYF.

This clonotype showed up many times. CDR3 region: CASSTWGGGDNEQFF. CDR3 DNA: TGTGCCAGCAGTACTTGGGGAGGGGGGGACAATGAGCAGTTCTTC. The V and J genes are TRBV12-3 or TRBV12-4 and TRBJ2-1; tentative D call: TRBD2 (7 bases). V lost 5 bases and J lost 5, with 16 bases in between. CDR3 size: 15 residues.

This clonotype came up many times. The V and J genes are TRBV4-3 and TRBJ2-5; 7 bases align to TRBD2. V was clipped by 0 bases and J by 7 bases; unmatched bases: 5. CDR3 size: 14 residues. Germline CDR1 and CDR2: LGHNA and YSLEER. Written as DNA, the CDR3 is TGCGCCAGCAGCCAAGAAGTCAGGGAGGGGACCCAGTACTTC. Translated: CASSQEVREGTQYF.

This chain links TRBV7-8 with TRBJ2-7; 13 nucleotides agree with TRBD2. The CDR3 extends over 21 amino acids. The germline CDR1 and CDR2 sequences are SGHVS and FQNEAQ. The V and J ends lost 5 bases and 2 bases, in that order; junction bases with no gene match: 21. The CDR3 DNA reads TGTGCCAGCAGCCTCCCTCCCGGGACTAGCGGGAAAGCCTCGACTCCCTACGAGCAGTACTTC. It yields the protein CASSLPPGTSGKASTPYEQYF.

V usage is TRBV5-1 and J usage is TRBJ2-7; 8 bases match TRBD1. The CDR3 covers 15 residues. Germline V gene sequence: CDR1 SGHRS, CDR2 YFSETQ. Trimming took 2 bases from V and 3 from J; bases not matched to a gene: 7. CDR3 region: CASSLQGGEGYEQYF. The CDR3 DNA sequence: TGCGCCAGCAGCTTACAGGGGGGTGAGGGCTACGAGCAGTACTTC. Based on the CDR3 plus reference TRBV5-1 and TRBJ2-7, the full variable domain is KAGVTQTPRYLIKTRGQQVTLSCSPISGHRSVSWYQQTPGQGLQFLFEYFSETQRNKGNFPGRFSGRQFSNSRSEMNVSTLELGDSALYLCASSLQGGEGYEQYFGPGTRLTVT.

This clonotype was detected ten times or more. The J gene is TRBJ2-7, the V gene TRBV30; 10 bases are shared with TRBD1. The CDR3 is made up of 13 amino acids. The trim removed 8 bases at V and 5 bases at J, leaving 9 bases unmatched. CDR1 is GTSNPN, CDR2 SVGIG, per germline (reference sequence). The CDR3 coding sequence is TGTGCCACAGACAGGGGGCGTTTCAACGAGCAGTACTTC. Translation: CATDRGRFNEQYF.

This clonotype was detected ten times or more. The chain uses TRBV6-5 and TRBJ1-6; no clear D. Deletions cut 0 bases from V and 11 bases from J, with 20 bases between. Germline loops: CDR1 MNHEY, CDR2 SVGAGI. The CDR3 loop spans 17 amino acids. CDR3: CASSYSINSRVGTPLHF. The CDR3 DNA follows: TGTGCCAGCAGTTACTCGATAAACAGCCGGGTGGGCACACCCCTCCACTTT.

The J gene is TRBJ1-1, the V gene TRBV7-9, with TRBD1 as a possible D gene (6 bases). V dropped 3 bases and J dropped 0 bases, with 11 bases sitting between them. CDR1 and CDR2 from the germline V gene are SEHNR and FQNEAQ (reference sequence). The CDR3 is 15 amino acids. In DNA, the CDR3 is TGTGCCAGCAGCTTCTTGGACAGCATGAACACTGAAGCTTTCTTT. This gives the protein CASSFLDSMNTEAFF. Supplemented by reference TRBV7-9 and TRBJ1-1, the full variable domain reads DTGVSQNPRHKITKRGQNVTFRCDPISEHNRLYWYRQTLGQGPEFLTYFQNEAQLEKSRLLSDRFSAERPKGSFSTLEIQRTEQGDSAMYLCASSFLDSMNTEAFFGQGTRLTVV.

The V and J genes are TRBV11-2 and TRBJ1-1; D might be TRBD1 (5 bases). Germline CDR1 reads SGHAT; CDR2 reads FQNNGV. V dropped 5 bases and J dropped 1 base, with 8 bases sitting between them. There are 13 residues in the CDR3. The CDR3, as DNA: TGTGCCAGCAGCGTGACAGAGAACACTGAAGCTTTCTTT. As protein: CASSVTENTEAFF. Full variable domain (rest looked up from reference TRBV11-2 and TRBJ1-1): EAGVAQSPRYKIIEKRQSVAFWCNPISGHATLYWYQQILGQGPKLLIQFQNNGVVDDSQLPKDRFSAERLKGVDSTLKIQPAKLEDSAVYLCASSVTENTEAFFGQGTRLTVV.

This clonotype was counted ten times or more. The chain carries TRBV29-1 and TRBJ2-1, with 7 bases identical to TRBD1. The V and J ends lost 7 bases and 3 bases, in that order; junction bases with no gene match: 6. Germline V CDR1 and CDR2: SQVTM, ANQGSEA. The CDR3 length is 13 residues. CDR3 DNA: TGCAGCGCAAACCGGGACAGCTACAATGAGCAGTTCTTC. It codes for CSANRDSYNEQFF.

This clonotype turned up a few times. The V gene is TRBV18, the J gene TRBJ2-1; weak D call: TRBD2 (6 bases). The germline V and J ends were trimmed by 2 bases and 3 bases, with 17 bases remaining between them. The CDR3 runs 17 residues. CDR1 is KGHSH and CDR2 is LQKENI in the germline V gene. The CDR3 coding sequence is TGTGCCAGCTCACCATGGGGTGGGGGGAGCGTCTACAATGAGCAGTTCTTC. The encoded protein is CASSPWGGGSVYNEQFF.

This clonotype was found many times. The chain links TRBV30 to TRBJ1-1, with 10 bases that match TRBD1. Germline V gives CDR1 GTSNPN, CDR2 SVGIG (reference sequence). The length of the CDR3 is 14 residues. The V segment lost 4 bases and the J segment 5 bases; nucleotides outside the gene matches: 7. The CDR3 reads CAWTPGQGRTEAFF. CDR3 nucleotide sequence: TGTGCCTGGACTCCGGGACAGGGGAGAACTGAAGCTTTCTTT.